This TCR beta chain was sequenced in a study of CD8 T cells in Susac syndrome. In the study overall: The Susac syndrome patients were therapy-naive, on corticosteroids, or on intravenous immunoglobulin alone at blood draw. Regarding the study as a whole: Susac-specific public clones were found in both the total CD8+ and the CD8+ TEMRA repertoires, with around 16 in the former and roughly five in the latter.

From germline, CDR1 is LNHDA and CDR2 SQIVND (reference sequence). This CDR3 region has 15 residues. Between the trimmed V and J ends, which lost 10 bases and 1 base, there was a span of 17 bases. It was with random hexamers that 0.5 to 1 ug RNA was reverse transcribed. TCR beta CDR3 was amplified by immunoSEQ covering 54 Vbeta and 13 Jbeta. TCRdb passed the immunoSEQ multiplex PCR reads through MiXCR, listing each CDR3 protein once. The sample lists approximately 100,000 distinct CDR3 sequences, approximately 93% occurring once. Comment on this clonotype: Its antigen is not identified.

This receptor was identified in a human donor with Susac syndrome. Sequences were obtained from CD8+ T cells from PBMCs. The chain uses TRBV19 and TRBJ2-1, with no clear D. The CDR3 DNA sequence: TGTGCCACCAATCAACCCTTTGGGTCCTACAATGAGCAGTTCTTC. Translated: CATNQPFGSYNEQFF.